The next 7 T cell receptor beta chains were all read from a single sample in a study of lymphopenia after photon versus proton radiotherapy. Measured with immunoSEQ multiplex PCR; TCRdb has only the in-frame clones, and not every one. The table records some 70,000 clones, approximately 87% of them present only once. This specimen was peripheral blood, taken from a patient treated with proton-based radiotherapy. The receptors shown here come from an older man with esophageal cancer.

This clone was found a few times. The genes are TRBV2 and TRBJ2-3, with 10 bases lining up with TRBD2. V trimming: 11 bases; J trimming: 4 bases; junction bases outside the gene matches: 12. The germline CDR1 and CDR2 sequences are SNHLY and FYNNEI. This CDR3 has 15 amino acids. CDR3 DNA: TGTGCCGGACTACTGCTAGCGGGGGATCCAGATACGCAGTATTTT. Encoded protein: CAGLLLAGDPDTQYF.

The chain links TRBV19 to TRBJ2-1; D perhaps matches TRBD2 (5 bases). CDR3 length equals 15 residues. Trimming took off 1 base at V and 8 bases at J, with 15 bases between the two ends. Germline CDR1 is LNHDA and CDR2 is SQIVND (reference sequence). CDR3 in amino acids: CASSIAGRAFDEQFF. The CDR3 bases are TGTGCCAGTAGTATAGCGGGGAGAGCCTTCGATGAGCAGTTCTTC. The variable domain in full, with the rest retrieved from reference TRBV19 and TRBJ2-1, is DGGITQSPKYLFRKEGQNVTLSCEQNLNHDAMYWYRQDPGQGLRLIYYSQIVNDFQKGDIAEGYSVSREKKESFPLTVTSAQKNPTAFYLCASSIAGRAFDEQFFGPGTRLTVL.

In DNA form, the CDR3 reads TGCGCCAGCAGCCCGGGGGGACTGCAAGAGACCCAGTACTTC. This sequence encodes CASSPGGLQETQYF. V usage is TRBV5-1 and J usage is TRBJ2-5; 7 bases are shared with TRBD2. The germline gives CDR1 SGHRS, CDR2 YFSETQ. CDR3 size: 14 residues. V trimming: 4 bases; J trimming: 2 bases; junction bases outside the gene matches: 5.

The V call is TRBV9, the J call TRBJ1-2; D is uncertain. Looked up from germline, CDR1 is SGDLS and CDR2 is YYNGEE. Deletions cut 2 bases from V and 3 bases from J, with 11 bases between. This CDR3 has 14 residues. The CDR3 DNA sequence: TGTGCCAGCAGCGTGGCAGGACCTCACTATGGCTACACCTTC. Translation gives CASSVAGPHYGYTF.

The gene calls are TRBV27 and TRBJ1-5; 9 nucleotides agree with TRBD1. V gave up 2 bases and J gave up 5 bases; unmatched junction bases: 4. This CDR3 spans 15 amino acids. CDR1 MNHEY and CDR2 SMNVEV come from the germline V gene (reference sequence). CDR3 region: CASSLLRDRDQPQHF. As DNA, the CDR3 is TGTGCCAGCAGTTTACTCCGGGACAGGGATCAGCCCCAGCATTTT.

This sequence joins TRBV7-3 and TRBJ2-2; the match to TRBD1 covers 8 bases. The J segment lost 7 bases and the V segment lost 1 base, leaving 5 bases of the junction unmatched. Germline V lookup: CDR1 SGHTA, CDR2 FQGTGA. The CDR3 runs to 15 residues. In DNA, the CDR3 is TGTGCCAGCAGCTTAATTGCAGGGGGCGGCGGGGAGCTGTTTTTT. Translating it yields CASSLIAGGGGELFF.

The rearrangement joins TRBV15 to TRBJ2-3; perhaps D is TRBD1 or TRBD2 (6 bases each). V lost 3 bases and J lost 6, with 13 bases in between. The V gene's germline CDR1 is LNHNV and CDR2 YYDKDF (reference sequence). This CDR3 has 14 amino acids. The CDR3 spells CATSRTGARDTQYF. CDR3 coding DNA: TGTGCCACCAGCAGGACGGGGGCCAGGGATACGCAGTATTTT.